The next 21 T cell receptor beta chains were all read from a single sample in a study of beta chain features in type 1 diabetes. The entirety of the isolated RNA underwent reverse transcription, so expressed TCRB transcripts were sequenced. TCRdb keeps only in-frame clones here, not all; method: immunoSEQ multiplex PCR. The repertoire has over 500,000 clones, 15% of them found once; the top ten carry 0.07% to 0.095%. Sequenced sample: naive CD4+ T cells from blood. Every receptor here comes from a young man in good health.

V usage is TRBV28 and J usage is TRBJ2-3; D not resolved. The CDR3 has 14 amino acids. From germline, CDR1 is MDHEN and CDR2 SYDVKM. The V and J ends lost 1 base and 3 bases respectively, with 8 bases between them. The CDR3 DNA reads TGTGCCAGCAGTTTATTTGGGGATACAGATACGCAGTATTTT. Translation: CASSLFGDTDTQYF.

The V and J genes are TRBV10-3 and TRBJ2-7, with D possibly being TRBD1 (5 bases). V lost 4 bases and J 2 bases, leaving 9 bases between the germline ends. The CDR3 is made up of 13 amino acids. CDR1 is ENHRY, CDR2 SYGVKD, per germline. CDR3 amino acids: CAISGQSAYEQYF. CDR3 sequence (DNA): TGTGCCATCAGTGGACAGAGTGCCTACGAGCAGTACTTC.

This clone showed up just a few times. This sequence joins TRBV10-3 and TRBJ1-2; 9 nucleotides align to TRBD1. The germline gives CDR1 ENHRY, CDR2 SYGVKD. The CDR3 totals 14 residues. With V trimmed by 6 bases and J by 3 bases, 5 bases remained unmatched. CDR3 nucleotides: TGTGCCATCAGCCGACAGGGGGTTGACTATGGCTACACCTTC. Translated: CAISRQGVDYGYTF.

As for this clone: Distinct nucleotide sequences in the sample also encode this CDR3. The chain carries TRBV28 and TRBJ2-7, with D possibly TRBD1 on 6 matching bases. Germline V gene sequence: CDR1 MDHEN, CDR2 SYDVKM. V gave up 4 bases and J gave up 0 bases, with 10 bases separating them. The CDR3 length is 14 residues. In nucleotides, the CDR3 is TGTGCCAGCAGTTCTCAGGGGAACTCCTACGAGCAGTACTTC. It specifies CASSSQGNSYEQYF.

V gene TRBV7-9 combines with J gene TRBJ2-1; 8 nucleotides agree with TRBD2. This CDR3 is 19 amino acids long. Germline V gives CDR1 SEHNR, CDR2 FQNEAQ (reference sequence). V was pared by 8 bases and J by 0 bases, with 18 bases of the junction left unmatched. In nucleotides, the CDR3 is TGTGCCAGCCTCCTCGGGGCTAGCGGGTTCAGCCTCTCCTACAATGAGCAGTTCTTC. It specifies CASLLGASGFSLSYNEQFF.

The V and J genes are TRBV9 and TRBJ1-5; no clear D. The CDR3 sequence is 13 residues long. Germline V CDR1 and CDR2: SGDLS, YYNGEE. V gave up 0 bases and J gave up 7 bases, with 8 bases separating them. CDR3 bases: TGTGCCAGCAGCGTAGAGGACGCCCAGCCCCAGCATTTT. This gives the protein CASSVEDAQPQHF. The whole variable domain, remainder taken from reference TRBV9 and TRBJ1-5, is DSGVTQTPKHLITATGQRVTLRCSPRSGDLSVYWYQQSLDQGLQFLIQYYNGEERAKGNILERFSAQQFPDLHSELNLSSLELGDSALYFCASSVEDAQPQHFGDGTRLSIL.

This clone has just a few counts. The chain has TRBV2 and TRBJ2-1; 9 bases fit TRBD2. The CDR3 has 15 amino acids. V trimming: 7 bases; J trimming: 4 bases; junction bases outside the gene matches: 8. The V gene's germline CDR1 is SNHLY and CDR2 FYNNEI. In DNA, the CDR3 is TGTGCCAGCACTGTAGGACTAGCGTCATACAATGAGCAGTTCTTC. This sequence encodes CASTVGLASYNEQFF.

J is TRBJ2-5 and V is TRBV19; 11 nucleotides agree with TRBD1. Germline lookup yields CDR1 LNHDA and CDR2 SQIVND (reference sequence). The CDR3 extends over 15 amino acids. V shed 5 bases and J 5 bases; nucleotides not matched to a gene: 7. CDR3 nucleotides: TGTGCCAGTAGTGTGCGGACAGGGGGCCTTGAGACCCAGTACTTC. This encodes CASSVRTGGLETQYF.

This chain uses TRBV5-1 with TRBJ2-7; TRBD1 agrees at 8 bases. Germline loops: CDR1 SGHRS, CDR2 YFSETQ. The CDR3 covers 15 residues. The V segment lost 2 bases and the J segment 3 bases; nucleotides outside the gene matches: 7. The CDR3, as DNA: TGCGCCAGCAGCTTTGACAGGGGTTTGGTCTACGAGCAGTACTTC. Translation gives CASSFDRGLVYEQYF. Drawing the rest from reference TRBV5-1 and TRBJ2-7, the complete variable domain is KAGVTQTPRYLIKTRGQQVTLSCSPISGHRSVSWYQQTPGQGLQFLFEYFSETQRNKGNFPGRFSGRQFSNSRSEMNVSTLELGDSALYLCASSFDRGLVYEQYFGPGTRLTVT.

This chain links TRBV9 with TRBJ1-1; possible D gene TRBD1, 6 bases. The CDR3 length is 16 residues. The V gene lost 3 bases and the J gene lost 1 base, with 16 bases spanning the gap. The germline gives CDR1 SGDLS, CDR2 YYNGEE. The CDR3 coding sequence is TGTGCCAGCAGCGCCCACCCCTCGGACAGGAACACTGAAGCTTTCTTT. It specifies CASSAHPSDRNTEAFF.

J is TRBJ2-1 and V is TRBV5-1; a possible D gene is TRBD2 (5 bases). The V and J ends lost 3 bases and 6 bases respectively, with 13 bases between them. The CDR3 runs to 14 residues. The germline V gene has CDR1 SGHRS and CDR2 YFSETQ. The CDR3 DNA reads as TGCGCCAGCAGCTACGGGATCACCGGCAATGAGCAGTTCTTC. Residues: CASSYGITGNEQFF.

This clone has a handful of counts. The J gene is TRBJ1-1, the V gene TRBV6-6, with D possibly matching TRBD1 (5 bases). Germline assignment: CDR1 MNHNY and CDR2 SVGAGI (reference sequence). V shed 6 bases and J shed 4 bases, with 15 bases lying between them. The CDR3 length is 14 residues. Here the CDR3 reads CASSLGTGVTEAFF. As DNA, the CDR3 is TGTGCCAGCAGCCTAGGGACGGGCGTCACTGAAGCTTTCTTT.

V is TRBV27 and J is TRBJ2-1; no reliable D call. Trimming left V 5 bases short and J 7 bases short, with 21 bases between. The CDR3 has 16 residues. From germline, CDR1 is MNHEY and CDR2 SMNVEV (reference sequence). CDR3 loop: CASSPPPWVGVNEQFF. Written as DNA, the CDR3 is TGTGCCAGCAGTCCGCCCCCGTGGGTCGGAGTGAATGAGCAGTTCTTC.

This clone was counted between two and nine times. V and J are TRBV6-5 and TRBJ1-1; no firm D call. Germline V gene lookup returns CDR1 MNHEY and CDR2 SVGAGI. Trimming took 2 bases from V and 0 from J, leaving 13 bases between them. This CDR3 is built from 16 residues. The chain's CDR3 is CASSYALGIMNTEAFF. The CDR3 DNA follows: TGTGCCAGCAGTTACGCCTTGGGGATCATGAACACTGAAGCTTTCTTT.

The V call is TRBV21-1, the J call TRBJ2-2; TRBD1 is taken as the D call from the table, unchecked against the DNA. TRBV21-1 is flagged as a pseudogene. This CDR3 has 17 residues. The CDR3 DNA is TGTGCCAGCAGCAAGCATCCTAGGGCAGGGGGCCCCGGGGAGCTGTTTTTT. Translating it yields CASSKHPRAGGPGELFF.

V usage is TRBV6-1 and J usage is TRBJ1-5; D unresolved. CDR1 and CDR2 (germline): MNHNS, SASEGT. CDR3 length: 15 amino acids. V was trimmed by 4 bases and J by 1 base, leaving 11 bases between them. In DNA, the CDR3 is TGTGCCAGCAGTGGAAAGCAGGCGAGCAATCAGCCCCAGCATTTT. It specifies CASSGKQASNQPQHF.

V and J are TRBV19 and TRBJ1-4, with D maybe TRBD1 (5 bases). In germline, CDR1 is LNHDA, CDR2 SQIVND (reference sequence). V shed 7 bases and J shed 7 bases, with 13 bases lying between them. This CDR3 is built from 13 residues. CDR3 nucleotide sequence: TGTGCCAGTACGTCCGTTGGGGGTGAAAAACTGTTTTTT. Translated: CASTSVGGEKLFF.

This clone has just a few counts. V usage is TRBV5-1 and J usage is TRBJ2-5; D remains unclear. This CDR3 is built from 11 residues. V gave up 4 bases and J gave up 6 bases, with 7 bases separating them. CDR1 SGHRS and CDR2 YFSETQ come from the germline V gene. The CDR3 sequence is CASSTSKTQYF. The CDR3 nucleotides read TGCGCCAGCAGCACCTCGAAGACCCAGTACTTC.

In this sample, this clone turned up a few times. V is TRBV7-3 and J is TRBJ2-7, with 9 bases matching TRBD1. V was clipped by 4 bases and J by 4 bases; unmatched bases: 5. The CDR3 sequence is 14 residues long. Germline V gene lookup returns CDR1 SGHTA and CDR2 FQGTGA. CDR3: CASSSGTGNYEQYF. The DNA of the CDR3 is TGTGCCAGCAGCTCCGGGACAGGGAATTACGAGCAGTACTTC.

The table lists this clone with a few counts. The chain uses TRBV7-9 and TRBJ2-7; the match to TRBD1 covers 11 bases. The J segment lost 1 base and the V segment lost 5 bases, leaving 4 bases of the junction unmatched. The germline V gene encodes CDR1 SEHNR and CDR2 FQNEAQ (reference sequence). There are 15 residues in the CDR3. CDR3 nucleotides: TGTGCCAGCAGCCCCGGGACAGGGGGGTCCTACGAGCAGTACTTC. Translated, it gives CASSPGTGGSYEQYF.

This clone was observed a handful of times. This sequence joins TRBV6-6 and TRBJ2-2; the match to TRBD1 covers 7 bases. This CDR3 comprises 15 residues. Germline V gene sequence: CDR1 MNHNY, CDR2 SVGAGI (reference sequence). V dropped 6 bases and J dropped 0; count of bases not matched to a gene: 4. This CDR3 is CASRPGTANTGELFF. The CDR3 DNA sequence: TGTGCCAGCAGACCCGGGACAGCGAACACCGGGGAGCTGTTTTTT.